This entry lists 5 T cell receptor beta chains sequenced from one sample in a study of blood T cell repertoires in COVID-19. Method: immunoSEQ multiplex PCR; TCRdb's copy keeps in-frame clones and lacks some. The profile shows about 280,000 clones, approximately 83% of them singletons. Sequenced material: peripheral blood. The origin of the receptors is a woman under 40 who had recovered from COVID-19.

This clone was picked up one time. This chain connects TRBV4-1 to TRBJ2-3; D perhaps matches TRBD2 (6 bases). Looked up from germline, CDR1 is MGHRA and CDR2 is YSYEKL. The CDR3 sequence is 15 residues long. V was cut by 4 bases and J by 0 bases, with 11 bases left in between. CDR3 residues: CASSPGGVSTDTQYF. The CDR3 DNA follows: TGCGCCAGCAGCCCGGGCGGGGTTAGCACAGATACGCAGTATTTT.

The genes are TRBV6-5 and TRBJ1-2; TRBD1 matches at 7 bases. Germline V gives CDR1 MNHEY, CDR2 SVGAGI. The CDR3 consists of 14 residues. V trimming: 6 bases; J trimming: 8 bases; junction bases outside the gene matches: 12. CDR3 sequence reads: CASSSGTGVLGYTF. The CDR3 coding sequence is TGTGCCAGCAGCTCGGGTACAGGGGTATTAGGCTACACCTTC.

The chain links TRBV5-4 to TRBJ2-4; D not resolved. V lost 4 bases and J lost 1, with 6 bases in between. Germline-derived CDR1 and CDR2 are SGHNT and YYREEE (reference sequence). The CDR3 runs to 13 residues. The CDR3 here is CASSPGAKNIQYF. As DNA, the CDR3 is TGTGCCAGCAGCCCAGGCGCCAAAAACATTCAGTACTTC.

This clone is a singleton in its sample. The chain joins TRBV14 to TRBJ2-2; 10 bases agree with TRBD2. The CDR3 sequence is 17 residues long. Trimming took 4 bases from V and 2 from J; bases not matched to a gene: 7. Germline CDR1 is SGHDN and CDR2 is FVKESK. CDR3 coding DNA: TGTGCCAGCAGCCCCCCAAGGACTAGCGGAAACACCGGGGAGCTGTTTTTT. This translates into CASSPPRTSGNTGELFF. Drawing the rest from reference TRBV14 and TRBJ2-2, the complete variable domain is EAGVTQFPSHSVIEKGQTVTLRCDPISGHDNLYWYRRVMGKEIKFLLHFVKESKQDESGMPNNRFLAERTGGTYSTLKVQPAELEDSGVYFCASSPPRTSGNTGELFFGEGSRLTVL.

This chain connects TRBV11-2 to TRBJ2-2; tentative D call: TRBD2 (6 bases). The germline V gene encodes CDR1 SGHAT and CDR2 FQNNGV. There are 13 residues in the CDR3. The ends were cut back, 3 bases at V and 6 bases at J, with 8 bases in the middle. CDR3 coding DNA: TGTGCCAGCAGCTTTGGGGGGTCCGGGGAGCTGTTTTTT. Translated, it gives CASSFGGSGELFF.